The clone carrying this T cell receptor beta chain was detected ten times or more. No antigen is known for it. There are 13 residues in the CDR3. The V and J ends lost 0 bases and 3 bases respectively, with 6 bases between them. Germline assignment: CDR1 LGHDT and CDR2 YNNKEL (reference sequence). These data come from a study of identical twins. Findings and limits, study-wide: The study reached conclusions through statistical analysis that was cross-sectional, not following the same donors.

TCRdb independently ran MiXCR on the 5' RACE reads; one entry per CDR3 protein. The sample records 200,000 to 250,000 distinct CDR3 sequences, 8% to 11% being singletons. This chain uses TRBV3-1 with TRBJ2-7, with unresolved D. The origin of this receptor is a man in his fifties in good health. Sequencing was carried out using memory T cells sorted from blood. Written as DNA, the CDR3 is TGTGCCAGCAGCCAAGATCACTACTACGAGCAGTACTTC. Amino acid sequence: CASSQDHYYEQYF.